The clone carrying this T cell receptor (beta chain) has a handful of counts. Purified naive CD4+ T cells were depleted of CD25+ Tregs. TCRdb re-called the 5' RACE reads with MiXCR, one entry per CDR3 protein. The sample contains some 62,000 distinct CDR3 sequences, just under 30% of which appear only once. The CDR3 is 16 residues long. From germline, CDR1 is ENHRY and CDR2 SYGVKD. Deletions cut 11 bases from V and 8 bases from J, with 28 bases between. This TCR was recovered from a female donor with breast cancer. The sequenced sample consisted of tumor-infiltrating naive CD4+ T cells sorted from the breast tumor. The sample's subset: naive CD4+ T cells, CD4+CD45RA+CD25-. This chain uses TRBV10-3 with TRBJ2-1, with D perhaps TRBD2 (8 bases). The CDR3 protein is CAAGGVAGKDRHEQFF. Written as DNA, the CDR3 is TGTGCCGCCGGGGGGGTAGCGGGAAAGGACAGGCATGAGCAGTTCTTC.